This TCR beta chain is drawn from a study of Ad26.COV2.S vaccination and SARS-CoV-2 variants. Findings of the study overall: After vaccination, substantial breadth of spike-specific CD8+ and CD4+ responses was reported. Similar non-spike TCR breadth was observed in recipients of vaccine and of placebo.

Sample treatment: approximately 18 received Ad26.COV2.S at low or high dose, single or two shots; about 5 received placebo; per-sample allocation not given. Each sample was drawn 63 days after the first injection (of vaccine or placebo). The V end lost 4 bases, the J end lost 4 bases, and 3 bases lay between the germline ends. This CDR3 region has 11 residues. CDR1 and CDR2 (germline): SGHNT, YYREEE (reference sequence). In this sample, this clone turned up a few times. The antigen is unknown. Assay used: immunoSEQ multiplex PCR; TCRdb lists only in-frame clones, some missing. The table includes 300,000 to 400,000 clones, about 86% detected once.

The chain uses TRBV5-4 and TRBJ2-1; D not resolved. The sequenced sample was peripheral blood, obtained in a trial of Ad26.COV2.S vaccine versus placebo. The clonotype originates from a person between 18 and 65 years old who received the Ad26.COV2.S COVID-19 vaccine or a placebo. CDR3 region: CASSIYNEQFF. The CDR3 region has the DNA TGTGCCAGCAGCATATACAATGAGCAGTTCTTC.